The 19 T cell receptor beta chains given below trace back to one sample, sequenced in a study of OX40 agonist ivuxolimab in advanced cancers. Method: immunoSEQ multiplex PCR; TCRdb's copy keeps in-frame clones and lacks some. This sample has fewer than 85,000 clones, with 87% found just once. The sequencing used CD4+ or CD8+ T cells sorted from blood, collected in a trial of the OX40 agonist ivuxolimab. The receptors here all came from an adult with an advanced solid tumor such as melanoma, head and neck, liver or kidney cancer.

The gene calls are TRBV15 and TRBJ1-2; no reliable D call. There are 14 residues in the CDR3. The V and J ends lost 0 bases and 8 bases respectively, with 13 bases between them. Germline lookup yields CDR1 LNHNV and CDR2 YYDKDF (reference sequence). The CDR3 DNA reads TGTGCCACCAGCAGAGATCGGTGGGTTTTGGGCTACACCTTC. The encoded protein is CATSRDRWVLGYTF. The complete variable domain, with remaining parts taken from reference TRBV15 and TRBJ1-2, reads DAMVIQNPRYQVTQFGKPVTLSCSQTLNHNVMYWYQQKSSQAPKLLFHYYDKDFNNEADTPDNFQSRRPNTSFCFLDIRSPGLGDTAMYLCATSRDRWVLGYTFGSGTRLTVV.

This clone was recorded once. This chain links TRBV30 with TRBJ2-7; 7 bases are shared with TRBD1. J gave up 3 bases and V 0 bases, and 2 bases lay outside the gene matches. The germline V gene encodes CDR1 GTSNPN and CDR2 SVGIG (reference sequence). The CDR3 sequence is 13 residues long. CDR3 residues: CAWSVNRGYEQYF. The CDR3 bases are TGTGCCTGGAGTGTTAACAGGGGCTACGAGCAGTACTTC.

This clone was counted between two and nine times. This chain joins TRBV4-3 and TRBJ2-5, with D unclear. Trimming took 0 bases from V and 7 from J, leaving 18 bases between them. Looked up from germline, CDR1 is LGHNA and CDR2 is YSLEER. CDR3 length equals 16 residues. The CDR3 coding sequence is TGCGCCAGCAGCCAAGAACCTTCCTCCGGGTCGGGGACCCAGTACTTC. This sequence encodes CASSQEPSSGSGTQYF.

The J gene is TRBJ1-6, the V gene TRBV2; 10 positions match TRBD1. Losses at the gene ends were 5 bases for V and 10 bases for J; bases not matched to a gene: 11. The length of the CDR3 is 16 residues. Germline CDR1 and CDR2: SNHLY and FYNNEI. CDR3: CASSRFSGQGQSPLHF. In DNA, the CDR3 is TGTGCCAGCAGTCGTTTCTCGGGACAGGGGCAATCACCCCTCCACTTT.

A note on this clone: Its ends do not fully match the called genes, so a read error is possible. CDR3 sequence: CASEEDGRAVF. In nucleotides, the CDR3 is TGTGCCAGCGAGGAGGATGGTCGGGCAGTTTTC. The chain recombines TRBV2 with TRBJ1-2; D unresolved. Germline loops: CDR1 SNHLY, CDR2 FYNNEI. The CDR3 totals 11 residues.

The chain joins TRBV6-1 to TRBJ2-1, with a weak D call TRBD1 (5 bases). The germline V and J ends were trimmed by 2 bases and 0 bases, with 11 bases remaining between them. Per germline, CDR1 MNHNS and CDR2 SASEGT. The CDR3 is 16 amino acids. The CDR3 DNA is TGTGCCAGCAGTGAACTGGACACGAGCTCCTACAATGAGCAGTTCTTC. Encoded protein: CASSELDTSSYNEQFF.

Comment on this clone: Different DNA sequences within this sample yield the same CDR3. The gene calls are TRBV29-1 and TRBJ1-1, with D unresolved. In germline, CDR1 is SQVTM, CDR2 ANQGSEA. The CDR3 is 14 amino acids. V was cut by 4 bases and J by 0 bases, with 12 bases left in between. The CDR3 region has the DNA TGCAGCGTTGTTAATCAAGCGATGAACACTGAAGCTTTCTTT. It is translated as CSVVNQAMNTEAFF.

V and J are TRBV6-6 and TRBJ1-1; 9 bases fit TRBD1. CDR3 size: 14 residues. Germline CDR1 MNHNY, CDR2 SVGAGI (reference sequence). Trimming removed 5 bases from V and 4 bases from J; junction bases left unmatched: 5. CDR3 in amino acids: CASSDRGGGTEAFF. The CDR3 coding sequence is TGTGCCAGCAGTGACAGGGGGGGCGGCACTGAAGCTTTCTTT.

This clone has only one observation. CDR3 sequence reads: CASSEGPIAYEQYF. The CDR3 DNA sequence: TGTGCCAGCAGTGAGGGACCGATCGCCTACGAGCAGTACTTC. The V and J genes are TRBV6-1 and TRBJ2-7, with D perhaps given as TRBD1 or TRBD2 (5 bases each). The CDR3 covers 14 residues. Germline loops: CDR1 MNHNS, CDR2 SASEGT. Trimming shortened V by 3 bases and J by 2 bases, and 11 bases separated the two germline ends.

The chain employs TRBV7-3 and TRBJ2-3, with D tentatively TRBD2 (6 bases). CDR3 length: 15 amino acids. The V gene's germline CDR1 is SGHTA and CDR2 FQGTGA. V lost 5 bases, J lost 5 bases, and 17 bases lay in between. CDR3 coding DNA: TGTGCCAGCAGCCTCCGGGACTCCCCATTAGATACGCAGTATTTT. Translating it yields CASSLRDSPLDTQYF.

The CDR3 region is CAWSSPWGGRTDTQYF. Written as DNA, the CDR3 is TGTGCCTGGAGTTCCCCCTGGGGCGGGAGAACAGATACGCAGTATTTT. The chain joins TRBV30 to TRBJ2-3, with 7 bases identical to TRBD2. Germline V gene sequence: CDR1 GTSNPN, CDR2 SVGIG (reference sequence). The V and J ends lost 2 bases and 3 bases, in that order; junction bases with no gene match: 11. The CDR3 spans 16 residues.

The chain has TRBV4-3 and TRBJ2-2; 8 bases fit TRBD1. Trimming took 3 bases from V and 0 from J; bases not matched to a gene: 6. Per germline, CDR1 LGHNA and CDR2 YSLEER. The CDR3 is made up of 17 amino acids. CDR3 region: CASSQGTGGANTGELFF. CDR3 nucleotides: TGCGCCAGCAGCCAGGGAACAGGGGGTGCGAACACCGGGGAGCTGTTTTTT.

CDR3 protein: CASSKGGAWETQYF. The CDR3 DNA is TGTGCCAGCAGCAAAGGGGGAGCGTGGGAGACCCAGTACTTC. J is TRBJ2-5 and V is TRBV21-1; TRBD2 was called by the table and not checked on the DNA. TRBV21-1 is labeled a pseudogene. The CDR3 totals 14 residues.

V and J are TRBV9 and TRBJ2-7; TRBD1 might be the D (6 bases). Trimming removed 0 bases from V and 4 bases from J, with 14 bases in between. The germline V gene has CDR1 SGDLS and CDR2 YYNGEE. The length of the CDR3 is 15 residues. The CDR3 region is CASSVAGGRQYEQYF. CDR3 DNA: TGTGCCAGCAGCGTAGCTGGGGGCCGTCAGTACGAGCAGTACTTC.

The chain employs TRBV30 and TRBJ2-7; D not certain. There are 14 residues in the CDR3. The germline gives CDR1 GTSNPN, CDR2 SVGIG (reference sequence). Trimming removed 4 bases from V and 0 bases from J, with 13 bases in between. Written as DNA, the CDR3 is TGTGCCTGGAAGTGGTCAGGTACCTCCTACGAGCAGTACTTC. It is translated as CAWKWSGTSYEQYF.

This clone showed up just once. This chain links TRBV9 with TRBJ2-1; TRBD2 matches at 11 bases. The CDR3 spans 18 residues. Trimming took 4 bases from V and 5 from J; bases not matched to a gene: 14. Looked up from germline, CDR1 is SGDLS and CDR2 is YYNGEE. CDR3: CASSPRGLAGGPNNEQFF. As DNA, the CDR3 is TGTGCCAGCAGCCCCCGAGGGCTAGCGGGAGGACCAAACAATGAGCAGTTCTTC.

V usage is TRBV18 and J usage is TRBJ2-7, with D hard to call. The V gene lost 10 bases and the J gene lost 2 bases, with 15 bases spanning the gap. Germline lookup yields CDR1 KGHSH and CDR2 LQKENI. The CDR3 consists of 13 residues. This CDR3 is CATSRGQPYEQYF. The CDR3 region has the DNA TGTGCCACCTCCCGTGGGCAGCCCTACGAGCAGTACTTC. Full variable domain (missing parts from reference TRBV18 and TRBJ2-7): NAGVMQNPRHLVRRRGQEARLRCSPMKGHSHVYWYRQLPEEGLKFMVYLQKENIIDESGMPKERFSAEFPKEGPSILRIQQVVRGDSAAYFCATSRGQPYEQYFGPGTRLTVT.

This rearrangement joins TRBV5-4 to TRBJ1-1, with 9 bases fitting TRBD1. Germline lookup yields CDR1 SGHNT and CDR2 YYREEE (reference sequence). V trimming: 5 bases; J trimming: 10 bases; junction bases outside the gene matches: 9. This CDR3 contains 13 residues. The CDR3 here is CASSPQGASVAFF. The CDR3 bases are TGTGCCAGCAGTCCACAGGGGGCTTCGGTAGCTTTCTTT.

This chain uses TRBV5-5 with TRBJ2-3; D uncertain. The CDR3 is 14 residues long. The germline V and J ends were trimmed by 4 bases and 4 bases, with 13 bases remaining between them. Germline V gene data show CDR1 as SGHKS and CDR2 as YYEKEE (reference sequence). In DNA form, the CDR3 reads TGTGCCAGCAGCACCCATGTTCGACCAGATACGCAGTATTTT. Protein product: CASSTHVRPDTQYF.